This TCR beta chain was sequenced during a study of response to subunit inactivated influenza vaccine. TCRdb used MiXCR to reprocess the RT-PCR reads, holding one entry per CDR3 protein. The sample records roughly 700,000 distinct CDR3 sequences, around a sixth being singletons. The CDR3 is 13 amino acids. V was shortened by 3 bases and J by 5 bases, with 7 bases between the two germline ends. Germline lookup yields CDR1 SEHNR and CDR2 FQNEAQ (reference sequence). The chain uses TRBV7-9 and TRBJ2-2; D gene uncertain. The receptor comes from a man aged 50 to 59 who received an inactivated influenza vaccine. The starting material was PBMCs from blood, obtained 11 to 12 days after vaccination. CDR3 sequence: CASSFAETGELFF. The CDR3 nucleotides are TGTGCCAGCAGCTTCGCCGAGACCGGGGAGCTGTTTTTT.